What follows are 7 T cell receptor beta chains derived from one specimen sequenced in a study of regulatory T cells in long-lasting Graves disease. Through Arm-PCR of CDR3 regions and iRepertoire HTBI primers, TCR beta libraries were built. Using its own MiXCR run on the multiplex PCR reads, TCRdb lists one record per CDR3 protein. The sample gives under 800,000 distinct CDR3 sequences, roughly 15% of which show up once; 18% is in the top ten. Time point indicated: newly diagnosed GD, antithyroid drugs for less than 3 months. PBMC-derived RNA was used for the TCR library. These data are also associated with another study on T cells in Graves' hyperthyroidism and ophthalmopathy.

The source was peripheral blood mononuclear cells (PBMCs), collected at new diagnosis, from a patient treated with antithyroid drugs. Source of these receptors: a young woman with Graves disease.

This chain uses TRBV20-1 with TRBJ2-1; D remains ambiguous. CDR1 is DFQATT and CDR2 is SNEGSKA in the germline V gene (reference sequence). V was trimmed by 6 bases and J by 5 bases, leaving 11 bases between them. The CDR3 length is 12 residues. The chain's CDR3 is CSALTSDNEQFF. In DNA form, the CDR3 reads TGCAGTGCGCTTACTTCGGACAATGAGCAGTTCTTC.

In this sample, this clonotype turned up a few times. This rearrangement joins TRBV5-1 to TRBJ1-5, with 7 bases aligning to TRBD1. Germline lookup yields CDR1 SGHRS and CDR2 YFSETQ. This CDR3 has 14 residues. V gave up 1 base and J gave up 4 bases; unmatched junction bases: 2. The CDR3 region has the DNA TGCGCCAGCAGCTTGACAGGGGCGAATCAGCCCCAGCATTTT. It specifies CASSLTGANQPQHF.

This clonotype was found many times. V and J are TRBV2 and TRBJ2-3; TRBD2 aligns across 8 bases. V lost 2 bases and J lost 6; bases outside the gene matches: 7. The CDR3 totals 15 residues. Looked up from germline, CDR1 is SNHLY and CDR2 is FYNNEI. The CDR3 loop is CASSELVSGKDTQYF. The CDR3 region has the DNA TGTGCCAGCAGTGAATTGGTTAGCGGGAAGGATACGCAGTATTTT.

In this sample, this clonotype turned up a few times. The CDR3 nucleotides are TGTGCCAGTAGTATAGCTGGCGGCTTGGAGCAGTTCTTC. It encodes CASSIAGGLEQFF. This chain links TRBV19 with TRBJ2-1; unclear D gene. V lost 1 base, J lost 10 bases, and 11 bases lay in between. This CDR3 has 13 residues. CDR1 is LNHDA, CDR2 SQIVND, per germline (reference sequence).

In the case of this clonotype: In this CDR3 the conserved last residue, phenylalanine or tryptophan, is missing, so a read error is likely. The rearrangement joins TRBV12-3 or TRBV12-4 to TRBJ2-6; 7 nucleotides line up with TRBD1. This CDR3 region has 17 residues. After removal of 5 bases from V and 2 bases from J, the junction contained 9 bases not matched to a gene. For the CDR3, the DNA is TGTGCCAGCAGTGAAGACAGGGTAACCCCTGGGGCCAACGTCCTGACTCTC. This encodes CASSEDRVTPGANVLTL.

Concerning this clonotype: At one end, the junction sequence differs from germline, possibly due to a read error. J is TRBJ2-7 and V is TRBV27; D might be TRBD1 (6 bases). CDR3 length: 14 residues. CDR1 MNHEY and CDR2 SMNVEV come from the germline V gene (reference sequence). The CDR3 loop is CASSFSQGQLPLRF. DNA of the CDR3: TGTGCCAGCAGCTTTTCGCAGGGACAATTGCCTCTACGCTTC.

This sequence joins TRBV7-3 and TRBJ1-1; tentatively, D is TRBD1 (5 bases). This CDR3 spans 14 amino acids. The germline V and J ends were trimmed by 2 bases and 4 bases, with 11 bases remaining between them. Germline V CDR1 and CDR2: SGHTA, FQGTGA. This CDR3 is CASSLFGGTTEAFF. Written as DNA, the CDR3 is TGTGCCAGCAGCTTATTCGGGGGGACCACTGAAGCTTTCTTT.